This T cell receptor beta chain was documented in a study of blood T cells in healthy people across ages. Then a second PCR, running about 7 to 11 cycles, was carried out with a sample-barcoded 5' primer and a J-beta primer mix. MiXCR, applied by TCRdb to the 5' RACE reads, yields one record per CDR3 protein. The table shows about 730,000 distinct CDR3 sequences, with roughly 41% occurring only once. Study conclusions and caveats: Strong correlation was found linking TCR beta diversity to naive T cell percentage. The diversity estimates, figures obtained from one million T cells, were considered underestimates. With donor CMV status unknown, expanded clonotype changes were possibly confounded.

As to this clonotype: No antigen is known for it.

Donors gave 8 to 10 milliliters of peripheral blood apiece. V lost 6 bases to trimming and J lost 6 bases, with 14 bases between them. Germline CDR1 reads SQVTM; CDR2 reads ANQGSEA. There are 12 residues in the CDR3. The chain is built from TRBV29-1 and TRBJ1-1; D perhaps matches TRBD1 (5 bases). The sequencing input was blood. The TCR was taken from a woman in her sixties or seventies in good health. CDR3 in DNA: TGCAGCGTGAGGGGCGGTAAAGCTGAAGCTTTCTTT. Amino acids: CSVRGGKAEAFF.